Listed below are T cell receptor beta chains from one sample, sequenced in a study of immune reconstitution after stem cell transplant in scleroderma. TCRdb itself ran the RT-PCR reads through MiXCR, one entry per CDR3 protein. Here the sample spans roughly 2,800 distinct CDR3 sequences, 3.6% being singletons. This material was acquired before or after autologous hematopoietic stem cell transplantation (not recorded which). The receptors come from a human donor with systemic sclerosis. Both conserved end residues are part of each CDR3. Fields, in order: clone size, J gene, V gene, D gene, CDR3 protein, CDR3 DNA. A D gene is named only where the DNA matches it firmly. Size is stated as how often the clone was seen (once, few, many) or a class if it is expanded.

medium-sized TRBJ1-5 TRBV12-5 TRBD1 CASAPDRVRNQPQHF TGTGCTAGTGCCCCCGACAGGGTCCGCAATCAGCCCCAGCATTTT
medium-sized TRBJ1-1 TRBV6-2/TRBV6-3 NA CASSLTPGALYAVMNTEAFF TGTGCCAGCAGTCTCACACCGGGAGCCCTGTACGCGGTGATGAACACTGAAGCTTTCTTT
medium-sized TRBJ1-1 TRBV18 NA CASSPPGTPGNTEAFF TGTGCCAGCTCACCACCTGGGACCCCTGGGAACACTGAAGCTTTCTTT
medium-sized TRBJ1-2 TRBV5-1 NA CASSLGGGGYGYTF TGCGCCAGCAGCTTGGGCGGGGGAGGCTATGGCTACACCTTC
medium-sized TRBJ1-2 TRBV28 TRBD1 CASRPWGQGHGYTF TGTGCCAGCAGACCCTGGGGACAGGGCCATGGCTACACCTTC
medium-sized TRBJ1-6 TRBV28 NA CASSLGLGRVGSPLHF TGTGCCAGCAGTTTAGGTCTCGGCAGGGTCGGTTCACCCCTCCACTTT
medium-sized TRBJ2-1 TRBV24-1 NA CATSDLGQINEQFF TGTGCCACCAGTGATTTGGGGCAGATCAATGAGCAGTTCTTC
medium-sized TRBJ2-3 TRBV20-1 TRBD2 CSARRSTSGGAADTQYF TGCAGTGCTAGACGATCGACTAGCGGGGGGGCCGCAGATACGCAGTATTTT
medium-sized TRBJ2-5 TRBV5-5 TRBD2 CASSSGLPTETQYF TGTGCCAGCAGCTCGGGACTACCCACGGAGACCCAGTACTTC
medium-sized TRBJ2-3 TRBV18 NA CASSPGDTQYF TGTGCCAGCTCACCGGGGGATACGCAGTATTTT
medium-sized TRBJ1-5 TRBV12-3/TRBV12-4 TRBD1 CASSSDRFEPQHF TGTGCCAGCAGTTCGGACAGGTTCGAGCCCCAGCATTTT
medium-sized TRBJ1-1 TRBV29-1 NA CSVGQFIGTEAFF TGCAGCGTTGGACAGTTTATAGGCACTGAAGCTTTCTTT
medium-sized TRBJ2-7 TRBV20-1 NA CSARPIRDGFYEQYF TGCAGTGCTAGACCTATCCGGGACGGCTTCTACGAGCAGTACTTC
medium-sized TRBJ2-3 TRBV5-1 TRBD2 CASSLGGRTYTDTQYF TGCGCCAGCAGCTTGGGCGGGAGAACCTACACAGATACGCAGTATTTT
medium-sized TRBJ2-1 TRBV19 TRBD1 CASSISRTGVRNEQFF TGTGCCAGTAGTATTTCCCGGACAGGGGTCCGCAATGAGCAGTTCTTC
medium-sized TRBJ2-3 TRBV5-1 NA CASSHRFPRTLVGTDTQYF TGCGCCAGCAGCCATCGATTTCCCAGGACCCTCGTGGGCACAGATACGCAGTATTTT
medium-sized TRBJ1-2 TRBV27 NA CASSYGGNYGYTF TGTGCCAGCAGTTATGGCGGAAACTATGGCTACACCTTC
medium-sized TRBJ1-1 TRBV5-5 TRBD1 CASSLGGTGRTEAFF TGTGCCAGCAGCTTGGGAGGGACAGGGCGAACTGAAGCTTTCTTT
many TRBJ2-7 TRBV20-1 NA CSARILYEQYF TGCAGTGCACGCATCCTCTACGAGCAGTACTTC
medium-sized TRBJ1-6 TRBV20-1 TRBD1 CSARDTTGTYNSPLHF TGCAGTGCTAGAGATACGACAGGGACCTATAATTCACCCCTCCACTTT
medium-sized TRBJ2-5 TRBV20-1 NA CSASDAGQETQYF TGCAGTGCTAGTGATGCGGGGCAAGAGACCCAGTACTTC
medium-sized TRBJ2-3 TRBV6-2/TRBV6-3 NA CASSWYEASTDTQYF TGTGCCAGCAGTTGGTATGAAGCCAGCACAGATACGCAGTATTTT
medium-sized TRBJ2-7 TRBV20-1 NA CSARPLGQGNFEQYF TGCAGTGCTAGACCTCTTGGGCAGGGCAACTTCGAGCAGTACTTC
medium-sized TRBJ1-2 TRBV5-1 NA CASSLVQTNYGYTF TGCGCCAGCAGCTTGGTACAAACGAACTATGGCTACACCTTC
medium-sized TRBJ2-1 TRBV19 TRBD2 CASSTGLAIDYNEQFF TGTGCCAGTAGTACCGGACTAGCGATTGATTACAATGAGCAGTTCTTC
medium-sized TRBJ2-5 TRBV29-1 NA CSAHQPGIRGETQYF TGCAGCGCCCACCAACCGGGGATCCGGGGGGAGACCCAGTACTTC
medium-sized TRBJ2-7 TRBV20-1 NA CSARAAVDEQYF TGCAGTGCTAGAGCCGCCGTGGACGAGCAGTACTTC
medium-sized TRBJ2-2 TRBV18 NA CASSPNPGQNTGELFF TGTGCCAGCTCACCAAATCCGGGACAGAACACCGGGGAGCTGTTTTTT
medium-sized TRBJ2-1 TRBV5-1 NA CASSLGDDHNEQFF TGCGCCAGCAGCTTGGGGGACGACCACAATGAGCAGTTCTTC